Many counts were recorded for the clone carrying this TCR beta chain. What it recognizes is unknown. TCRdb recomputed calls from the 5' RACE reads with MiXCR, one row per CDR3 protein. The table includes 260,000 or so distinct CDR3 sequences, approximately 15% detected once. The CDR3 extends over 11 amino acids. Germline CDR1 is SEHNR and CDR2 is FQNEAQ (reference sequence). Deletions cut 1 base from V and 4 bases from J, with 1 base between. The source of the sample is a study of T-cell memory formation after mild COVID-19. General study findings and limits: Certain responding clones were present in pre-infection memory, suggesting participation of cross-reactive memory.

This chain connects TRBV7-9 to TRBJ1-1; D not resolved. This clonotype originated in a young man who had mild COVID-19 (a few samples of this study predate the infection). Cell type and time point are not known. The specimen sequenced was PBMCs or a T cell subset sorted from them (not recorded which). This CDR3 is CASSLVTEAFF. The CDR3 DNA reads as TGTGCCAGCAGCTTAGTCACTGAAGCTTTCTTT.